These T cell receptor beta chains were read from a single sample in a study of T cells in Graves' hyperthyroidism and ophthalmopathy. Via MiXCR, TCRdb re-called the multiplex PCR reads, giving one row per CDR3 protein. Among 33,000 or so distinct CDR3 sequences, about 50% were seen once, and the ten largest hold roughly 6.4%. Sequencing used blood. These TCRs come from a woman between 45 and 60 years old with Graves' hyperthyroidism that later progressed to Graves' ophthalmopathy. The CDR3 runs from the conserved cysteine through the conserved F or W. D genes are given only for firm matches. Rows may omit the clone size; those that give it use once, few, many or a size class.

V gene	D gene	clone size	J gene	CDR3 protein	CDR3 DNA
TRBV5-6	TRBD1	NA	TRBJ2-5	CASSWGQGVGETQYF	TGTGCCAGCAGCTGGGGACAGGGAGTAGGGGAGACCCAGTACTTC
TRBV12-3/TRBV12-4	NA	NA	TRBJ2-5	CASSFNEGVETQYF	TGTGCCAGCAGTTTTAACGAGGGAGTAGAGACCCAGTACTTC
TRBV7-9	TRBD2	NA	TRBJ2-1	CASSLLTSGAYNEQLF	TGTGCCAGCAGCCTACTGACTAGCGGGGCCTACAATGAGCAGCTCTTC
TRBV5-1	NA	NA	TRBJ2-3	CASSIRDTGETQYF	TGCGCCAGCAGCATCAGGGATACCGGGGAGACGCAGTATTTT
TRBV6-7	NA	once	TRBJ2-5	CASRGGRGRGPETQYF	TGTGCCAGCAGAGGGGGAAGGGGGAGGGGACCAGAGACCCAGTACTTC
TRBV5-5	NA	many	TRBJ2-1	CASSLGTGNEQFF	TGTGCCAGCAGCTTGGGGACGGGGAATGAGCAGTTCTTC
TRBV30	NA	many	TRBJ2-5	CAWSVLGETQYF	TGTGCCTGGAGTGTACTAGGGGAGACCCAGTACTTC
TRBV7-8	TRBD1	medium-sized	TRBJ2-1	CASATGQPDNEQFF	TGTGCCAGCGCCACGGGACAGCCCGACAATGAGCAGTTCTTC
TRBV24-1	NA	NA	TRBJ2-3	CASGPSTDTQYF	TGTGCCTCCGGGCCTAGCACAGATACGCAGTATTTT
TRBV30	NA	many	TRBJ1-2	CACPSRGNYGYTF	TGTGCCTGTCCTTCTAGGGGGAATTATGGCTACACCTTC
TRBV7-9	NA	NA	TRBJ2-1	CASSLGGTEQFF	TGTGCCAGCAGCTTAGGTGGGACCGAGCAGTTCTTC
TRBV11-2	TRBD2	many	TRBJ2-3	CASSLFSSGGTDTQYF	TGTGCCAGCAGCCTCTTTTCAAGCGGGGGCACAGATACGCAGTATTTT
TRBV30	NA	many	TRBJ2-7	CAWSSTGRSSSYEQYF	TGTGCCTGGAGTTCGACCGGACGATCAAGCTCCTACGAGCAGTACTTC
TRBV29-1	TRBD1	medium-sized	TRBJ1-2	CSVSTGVTGYTF	TGCAGCGTGAGCACAGGGGTAACTGGCTACACCTTC
TRBV28	NA	many	TRBJ1-3	CASSLSNPARNTIYF	TGTGCCAGCAGTTTATCCAACCCAGCTAGAAACACCATATATTTT
TRBV19	NA	many	TRBJ1-5	CASAASIPQHF	TGTGCCAGCGCGGCGAGTATACCCCAGCATTTT
TRBV9	TRBD1	medium-sized	TRBJ2-2	CASSVGAGGIGELFF	TGTGCCAGCAGCGTAGGGGCAGGGGGCATCGGGGAGCTGTTTTTT
TRBV29-1	NA	NA	TRBJ1-2	CSVVRSGDFYTF	TGCAGCGTTGTACGGTCAGGGGATTTCTACACCTTC
TRBV6-2/TRBV6-3	TRBD1	NA	TRBJ1-4	CASSLAGTGVREKLFF	TGCGCCAGCAGCCTCGCCGGGACAGGGGTTAGGGAAAAACTGTTTTTT
TRBV9	TRBD1	NA	TRBJ1-2	CASSKRDTGTANGYTF	TGTGCCAGCAGCAAACGAGATACCGGGACAGCAAATGGCTACACCTTC
TRBV19	NA	NA	TRBJ1-5	CASTNTPGPNEKLFFGSGTQHF	NA
TRBV7-2	TRBD2	NA	TRBJ2-5	CASSLAASGIGSRETQYF	TGTGCCAGCAGCTTGGCCGCTAGCGGGATAGGGTCGCGCGAGACCCAGTACTTC
TRBV29-1	TRBD2	NA	TRBJ2-7	CSGRTSGSSYEQYF	TGCAGCGGACGGACTAGCGGGAGTTCTTACGAGCAGTACTTC
TRBV5-6	TRBD2	many	TRBJ2-7	CASSLWLAGGPYEQYF	TGTGCCAGCAGCTTGTGGCTAGCGGGAGGGCCCTACGAGCAGTACTTC
TRBV20-1	NA	NA	TRBJ1-3	CSAEWGGPGDTIYF	TGCAGTGCCGAGTGGGGGGGCCCCGGAGACACCATATATTTT
TRBV11-1	NA	few	TRBJ1-6	CASSVRGSNSPLHF	TGTGCCAGCTCGGTGCGGGGAAGTAATTCACCCCTCCACTTT
TRBV2	NA	few	TRBJ2-1	CASAIISYNEQFF	TGTGCCAGCGCGATTATCTCCTACAATGAGCAGTTCTTC
TRBV7-9	NA	NA	TRBJ2-4	CASSLAGDPGPHRDIQYF	TGTGCCAGCAGCTTAGCGGGGGACCCCGGGCCCCACCGGGACATTCAGTACTTC
TRBV5-1	NA	few	TRBJ2-2	CASTPLTTGELFF	TGCGCCAGCACCCCACTCACAACCGGGGAGCTGTTTTTT
TRBV2	NA	many	TRBJ2-7	CASRWDLKGEQYF	TGTGCCAGCAGGTGGGACCTAAAGGGCGAGCAGTACTTC
TRBV2	NA	few	TRBJ1-1	CASSSPMDTEAFF	TGTGCCAGCAGTTCCCCCATGGACACTGAGGCTTTCTTT
TRBV12-3/TRBV12-4	NA	many	TRBJ2-2	CASGTGFPGELFF	TGTGCCAGCGGAACAGGGTTTCCCGGGGAGCTGTTTTTT
TRBV4-1	NA	many	TRBJ1-4	CASSQLQGANEKLFF	TGCGCCAGCAGCCAACTACAGGGTGCTAATGAAAAACTGTTTTTT
TRBV2	NA	medium-sized	TRBJ2-3	CASSDFYADTQYF	TGTGCCAGCAGTGACTTTTATGCAGATACGCAGTATTTT
TRBV9	NA	NA	TRBJ2-5	CASRRTGGSQTQYF	TGTGCCAGCAGAAGGACTGGTGGGAGTCAGACCCAGTACTTC
TRBV5-4	TRBD2	NA	TRBJ2-3	CASSLPRGAGALMGQYF	TGTGCCAGCAGCCTCCCCAGGGGAGCGGGAGCGCTCATGGGGCAGTATTTT
TRBV12-3/TRBV12-4	NA	NA	TRBJ1-1	CASSDTRYTEAFF	TGTGCCAGCAGCGATACGCGGTACACTGAGGCTTTCTTT
TRBV7-6	TRBD1	medium-sized	TRBJ1-2	CASSLEGQGAGGYTF	TGTGCCAGCAGCTTAGAGGGGCAGGGGGCTGGAGGCTACACCTTC
TRBV20-1	TRBD2	NA	TRBJ2-1	CSARAGTSGGNEQFF	TGCAGTGCTAGAGCCGGGACTAGCGGGGGCAATGAGCAGTTCTTC
TRBV10-3	TRBD2	medium-sized	TRBJ2-3	CAISKREGTDTQYF	TGTGCCATCAGTAAGCGGGAGGGCACAGATACGCAGTATTTT
TRBV12-3/TRBV12-4	TRBD1	many	TRBJ1-2	CASSLGQGGYTF	TGTGCCAGCAGTTTGGGACAGGGGGGCTACACCTTC
TRBV9	NA	NA	TRBJ2-2	CASSDTGELFF	TGTGCCAGCAGCGACACCGGGGAGCTGTTTTTT
TRBV25-1	NA	medium-sized	TRBJ1-2	CASSEWVGGLRGGYTF	TGTGCCAGCAGTGAATGGGTTGGGGGGCTTCGCGGTGGCTACACCTTC
TRBV6-2/TRBV6-3	NA	many	TRBJ1-5	CASISWGGRPSNQPQHF	TGTGCCAGCATATCATGGGGGGGCCGGCCGAGCAATCAGCCCCAGCATTTT
TRBV20-1	TRBD1	many	TRBJ2-7	CSARVAGTGTGRSYEQYF	TGCAGTGCTAGAGTAGCCGGGACAGGAACCGGGAGAAGCTACGAGCAGTACTTC
TRBV6-5	TRBD1	NA	TRBJ1-2	CASSHSRTGWGSYGHTF	TGTGCCAGCAGTCACTCCCGGACAGGGTGGGGAAGCTATGGCCACACCTTC
TRBV6-1	TRBD2	many	TRBJ2-4	CASSPLWEGNIQYF	TGTGCCAGCAGCCCCCTTTGGGAGGGAAACATTCAGTACTTC
TRBV7-2	NA	NA	TRBJ2-1	CASSLVETRGFF	TGTGCCAGCAGCTTAGTAGAGACACGGGGGTTCTTC
TRBV7-8	TRBD1	once	TRBJ2-1	CASSLAGQSF	TGTGCCAGCAGCTTAGCGGGACAGTCCTTC
TRBV15	NA	few	TRBJ2-7	CATSRRGLAGYEQYF	TGTGCCACCAGCAGGAGGGGGCTAGCGGGTTACGAGCAGTACTTC
TRBV10-3	NA	NA	TRBJ2-5	CAISESFSGGETQYF	TGTGCCATCAGTGAGTCGTTCAGTGGGGGGGAGACCCAGTACTTC
TRBV25-1	TRBD2	once	TRBJ2-1	CASCDLETSGRYNEQFF	TGTGCCAGCTGTGACTTGGAGACTAGCGGGAGGTATAATGAGCAGTTCTTC
TRBV11-3	TRBD2	many	TRBJ2-1	CASSPGGTSGRPYNEQFF	TGTGCCAGCAGCCCGGGGGGGACTAGCGGGAGGCCATACAATGAGCAGTTCTTC